This is a list of T cell receptor beta chains from one sample in a study of blood T cell repertoires in COVID-19. Repertoires were generated with immunoSEQ multiplex PCR, while TCRdb's copy carries only in-frame clones and drops some. The profile shows under 250,000 clones, approximately 90% of them singletons. Sequencing was done on a sample of PBMCs or T cells enriched from blood (not recorded which). These receptors all stem from a woman aged 18 to 35 in a cohort exposed to, infected with or recovered from COVID-19 (not recorded which). CDR3s include the opening cysteine and the closing phenylalanine or tryptophan. D genes are given only for firm matches. Part of the rows lack a size; the others show once, few, many or a class for expanded clones.

clone size: .
D gene: .
J gene: TRBJ2-7
V gene: TRBV29-1
CDR3 protein: CSVGLAYPNEQYF
CDR3 DNA: TGCAGCGTTGGGTTAGCTTACCCGAACGAGCAGTACTTC

clone size: .
D gene: TRBD2
J gene: TRBJ2-7
V gene: TRBV19
CDR3 protein: CASSKPGLAGGYEQYF
CDR3 DNA: TGTGCCAGTAGTAAACCGGGACTAGCGGGGGGCTACGAGCAGTACTTC

clone size: .
D gene: .
J gene: TRBJ2-1
V gene: TRBV3-1/TRBV3-2
CDR3 protein: CASSLLVGGVVHNEQFF
CDR3 DNA: TGTGCCAGCAGCCTTCTGGTGGGGGGAGTGGTTCACAATGAGCAGTTCTTC

clone size: .
D gene: .
J gene: TRBJ1-1
V gene: TRBV6-6
CDR3 protein: CASSYAEDLNTEAFF
CDR3 DNA: TGTGCCAGCAGTTACGCAGAGGACTTGAACACTGAAGCTTTCTTT

clone size: .
D gene: TRBD2
J gene: TRBJ2-1
V gene: TRBV29-1
CDR3 protein: CSVARWLAGAIYNEQFF
CDR3 DNA: TGCAGCGTTGCTAGGTGGCTAGCGGGGGCCATATACAATGAGCAGTTCTTC

clone size: .
D gene: .
J gene: TRBJ2-7
V gene: TRBV5-6
CDR3 protein: CASSLMAGYEQYF
CDR3 DNA: TGTGCCAGCAGCTTGATGGCGGGCTACGAGCAGTACTTC

clone size: .
D gene: TRBD2
J gene: TRBJ2-1
V gene: TRBV13
CDR3 protein: CASSTSERELNEQFF
CDR3 DNA: TGTGCCAGCAGCACCTCCGAGCGGGAGCTCAATGAGCAGTTCTTC

clone size: .
D gene: TRBD1
J gene: TRBJ1-1
V gene: TRBV28
CDR3 protein: CASSLTQTGDTEAFF
CDR3 DNA: TGTGCCAGCAGTTTAACCCAGACAGGGGACACTGAAGCTTTCTTT

clone size: .
D gene: TRBD2
J gene: TRBJ2-5
V gene: TRBV19
CDR3 protein: CASSISASGYQETQYF
CDR3 DNA: TGTGCCAGTAGTATTTCGGCTAGCGGGTATCAAGAGACCCAGTACTTC

clone size: once
D gene: .
J gene: TRBJ2-7
V gene: TRBV5-4
CDR3 protein: CASSSGGRGEQYF
CDR3 DNA: TGTGCCAGCAGCTCCGGGGGACGCGGCGAGCAGTACTTC

clone size: .
D gene: .
J gene: TRBJ2-6
V gene: TRBV11-1
CDR3 protein: CASSYGVTGANVLTF
CDR3 DNA: TGTGCCAGCAGCTACGGTGTTACCGGGGCCAACGTCCTGACTTTC

clone size: .
D gene: .
J gene: TRBJ1-1
V gene: TRBV28
CDR3 protein: CASSSPRQGGTEAFF
CDR3 DNA: TGTGCCAGCAGTTCCCCGAGGCAGGGAGGAACTGAAGCTTTCTTT

clone size: .
D gene: TRBD2
J gene: TRBJ2-5
V gene: TRBV10-1
CDR3 protein: CASSDSSGQETQYF
CDR3 DNA: TGCGCCAGCAGTGATTCTAGCGGACAAGAGACCCAGTACTTC

clone size: .
D gene: TRBD1
J gene: TRBJ2-7
V gene: TRBV30
CDR3 protein: CASGQGPSYEQYF
CDR3 DNA: TGTGCCTCGGGACAGGGCCCGTCCTACGAGCAGTACTTC

clone size: once
D gene: .
J gene: TRBJ1-6
V gene: TRBV5-6
CDR3 protein: CASSSYRVGNSPLHF
CDR3 DNA: TGTGCCAGCAGCTCTTACAGGGTGGGTAATTCACCCCTCCACTTT

clone size: .
D gene: TRBD1
J gene: TRBJ1-4
V gene: TRBV4-2
CDR3 protein: CASSQGGTGNEKLFF
CDR3 DNA: TGTGCCAGCAGCCAAGGGGGGACAGGGAATGAAAAACTGTTTTTT

clone size: .
D gene: .
J gene: TRBJ1-5
V gene: TRBV4-1
CDR3 protein: CASSLIQGRGNQPQHF
CDR3 DNA: TGCGCCAGCAGCCTCATTCAGGGGCGCGGCAATCAGCCCCAGCATTTT

clone size: .
D gene: .
J gene: TRBJ1-1
V gene: TRBV10-1
CDR3 protein: CASSERRLAANTEAFF
CDR3 DNA: TGCGCCAGCAGTGAGAGAAGACTTGCTGCCAACACTGAAGCTTTCTTT

clone size: .
D gene: TRBD1
J gene: TRBJ2-7
V gene: TRBV2
CDR3 protein: CASSETGLPYEQYF
CDR3 DNA: TGTGCCAGCAGTGAGACAGGGCTGCCCTACGAGCAGTACTTC

clone size: .
D gene: .
J gene: TRBJ2-1
V gene: TRBV7-9
CDR3 protein: CASSLITGSYNEQFF
CDR3 DNA: TGTGCCAGCAGCTTAATAACAGGTTCCTACAATGAGCAGTTCTTC

clone size: .
D gene: .
J gene: TRBJ1-2
V gene: TRBV5-1
CDR3 protein: CASSLPPLGGIGYTF
CDR3 DNA: TGCGCCAGCAGCTTGCCCCCGCTCGGGGGGATCGGCTACACCTTC

clone size: .
D gene: .
J gene: TRBJ1-3
V gene: TRBV5-4
CDR3 protein: CASSLWAYSGNTIYF
CDR3 DNA: TGTGCCAGCAGCTTGTGGGCTTACTCTGGAAACACCATATATTTT

clone size: .
D gene: .
J gene: TRBJ1-4
V gene: TRBV7-6
CDR3 protein: CASSQAAGANNEKLFF
CDR3 DNA: TGTGCCAGCAGCCAGGCCGCAGGGGCCAATAATGAAAAACTGTTTTTT

clone size: .
D gene: TRBD1
J gene: TRBJ1-6
V gene: TRBV27
CDR3 protein: CASSFLTGTGDSPLHF
CDR3 DNA: TGTGCCAGCAGTTTCCTAACCGGGACAGGGGATTCACCCCTCCACTTT

clone size: .
D gene: .
J gene: TRBJ2-3
V gene: TRBV19
CDR3 protein: CASSIDPGVADTQYF
CDR3 DNA: TGTGCCAGTAGTATAGATCCGGGGGTGGCAGATACGCAGTATTTT

clone size: .
D gene: TRBD2
J gene: TRBJ2-5
V gene: TRBV2
CDR3 protein: CASSEASGGAEETQYF
CDR3 DNA: TGTGCCAGCAGTGAAGCTAGCGGGGGGGCCGAAGAGACCCAGTACTTC

clone size: .
D gene: TRBD1
J gene: TRBJ1-5
V gene: TRBV19
CDR3 protein: CASSTDDRDPNQPQHF
CDR3 DNA: TGTGCCAGTAGTACCGATGACAGGGACCCTAATCAGCCCCAGCATTTT

clone size: few
D gene: .
J gene: TRBJ2-2
V gene: TRBV11-2
CDR3 protein: CASSLAGGPTGELFF
CDR3 DNA: TGTGCCAGCAGCTTAGCGGGGGGCCCCACCGGGGAGCTGTTTTTT

clone size: few
D gene: .
J gene: TRBJ2-7
V gene: TRBV4-1
CDR3 protein: CASSQEVMANYEQYF
CDR3 DNA: TGCGCCAGCAGCCAAGAAGTCATGGCCAACTACGAGCAGTACTTC

clone size: .
D gene: TRBD2
J gene: TRBJ2-3
V gene: TRBV27
CDR3 protein: CASSGTSFGDTQYF
CDR3 DNA: TGTGCCAGCAGTGGGACTAGTTTCGGAGATACGCAGTATTTT

clone size: once
D gene: TRBD1
J gene: TRBJ1-2
V gene: TRBV6-1
CDR3 protein: CASSEAAGQRSYTF
CDR3 DNA: TGTGCCAGCAGTGAAGCTGCGGGACAGAGAAGCTACACCTTC

clone size: .
D gene: TRBD1
J gene: TRBJ1-2
V gene: TRBV28
CDR3 protein: CASSTAGGRQGAGGYTF
CDR3 DNA: TGTGCCAGCAGTACCGCGGGGGGCCGACAGGGGGCCGGTGGCTACACCTTC

clone size: .
D gene: TRBD1
J gene: TRBJ1-6
V gene: TRBV10-3
CDR3 protein: CAISESITRTGYNSPLHF
CDR3 DNA: TGTGCCATCAGTGAGTCGATCACCCGGACAGGGTATAATTCACCCCTCCACTTT

clone size: .
D gene: .
J gene: TRBJ1-2
V gene: TRBV14
CDR3 protein: CASSRQDGGTNYGYTF
CDR3 DNA: TGTGCCAGCAGCCGCCAGGACGGGGGAACAAACTATGGCTACACCTTC

clone size: .
D gene: .
J gene: TRBJ1-6
V gene: TRBV28
CDR3 protein: CASANGGNSPLHF
CDR3 DNA: TGTGCCAGCGCAAATGGGGGGAATTCACCCCTCCACTTT

clone size: .
D gene: TRBD1
J gene: TRBJ2-5
V gene: TRBV15
CDR3 protein: CATSRGNRGNQETQYF
CDR3 DNA: TGTGCCACCAGCAGAGGGAACAGGGGTAATCAAGAGACCCAGTACTTC

clone size: .
D gene: .
J gene: TRBJ1-2
V gene: TRBV28
CDR3 protein: CASSSPVEWNYGYTF
CDR3 DNA: TGTGCCAGCAGTTCACCCGTAGAATGGAACTATGGCTACACCTTC

clone size: .
D gene: .
J gene: TRBJ1-6
V gene: TRBV9
CDR3 protein: CASSVSPADNSPLHF
CDR3 DNA: TGTGCCAGCAGCGTATCACCGGCGGATAATTCACCCCTCCACTTT

clone size: .
D gene: TRBD1
J gene: TRBJ1-4
V gene: TRBV24-1
CDR3 protein: CATSDSQGVDEKLFF
CDR3 DNA: TGTGCCACCAGTGACTCCCAGGGGGTGGACGAAAAACTGTTTTTT

clone size: .
D gene: TRBD1
J gene: TRBJ1-2
V gene: TRBV4-1
CDR3 protein: CASSPLLQGEDGYTF
CDR3 DNA: TGCGCCAGCAGCCCCCTACTACAGGGGGAGGATGGCTACACCTTC

clone size: .
D gene: .
J gene: TRBJ1-1
V gene: TRBV15
CDR3 protein: CATSISPNTEAFF
CDR3 DNA: TGTGCCACCAGCATTAGTCCGAACACTGAAGCTTTCTTT

clone size: .
D gene: TRBD1
J gene: TRBJ1-2
V gene: TRBV27
CDR3 protein: CASKGQDYGYTF
CDR3 DNA: TGTGCCAGCAAGGGACAGGACTATGGCTACACCTTC

clone size: few
D gene: TRBD2
J gene: TRBJ2-7
V gene: TRBV11-2
CDR3 protein: CASSFSGSYEQYF
CDR3 DNA: TGTGCCAGCAGCTTTAGCGGGAGTTACGAGCAGTACTTC

clone size: .
D gene: .
J gene: TRBJ2-7
V gene: TRBV18
CDR3 protein: CASSSEGSEQYF
CDR3 DNA: TGTGCCAGCTCCTCGGAGGGGAGCGAGCAGTACTTC

clone size: .
D gene: .
J gene: TRBJ1-5
V gene: TRBV5-1
CDR3 protein: CASSLGGGGQPQHF
CDR3 DNA: TGCGCCAGCTCCCTTGGGGGAGGCGGTCAGCCCCAGCATTTT

clone size: .
D gene: .
J gene: TRBJ1-1
V gene: TRBV29-1
CDR3 protein: CSVDSTEAFF
CDR3 DNA: TGCAGCGTTGATTCTACTGAAGCTTTCTTT

clone size: .
D gene: .
J gene: TRBJ1-3
V gene: TRBV6-5
CDR3 protein: CASSRQGLGAGTIYF
CDR3 DNA: TGTGCCAGCAGTCGACAAGGCCTTGGGGCAGGCACCATATATTTT

clone size: .
D gene: .
J gene: TRBJ1-5
V gene: TRBV5-6
CDR3 protein: CASSYSGQPQHF
CDR3 DNA: TGTGCCAGCAGCTACTCCGGGCAGCCCCAGCATTTT

clone size: .
D gene: .
J gene: TRBJ2-5
V gene: TRBV6-1
CDR3 protein: CASSETPWSGQETQYF
CDR3 DNA: TGTGCCAGCAGTGAAACCCCCTGGAGCGGACAAGAGACCCAGTACTTC

clone size: .
D gene: .
J gene: TRBJ1-1
V gene: TRBV7-9
CDR3 protein: CASRGSGSSGEAFF
CDR3 DNA: TGTGCCAGCAGGGGATCGGGGTCGTCCGGTGAAGCTTTCTTT

clone size: .
D gene: .
J gene: TRBJ1-5
V gene: TRBV28
CDR3 protein: CASSPRGQPQHF
CDR3 DNA: TGTGCCAGCAGTCCTCGGGGTCAGCCCCAGCATTTT

clone size: few
D gene: .
J gene: TRBJ1-1
V gene: TRBV19
CDR3 protein: CASSPLSGAVGEAFF
CDR3 DNA: TGTGCCAGTAGTCCCCTCTCAGGGGCCGTCGGTGAAGCTTTCTTT